The source of this T cell receptor beta chain is a study of shared clonotypes between healthy human individuals. In germline, CDR1 is LGHNA, CDR2 YNFKEQ. The length of the CDR3 is 15 residues. V was clipped by 0 bases and J by 7 bases; unmatched bases: 8. Libraries were prepared by immunoSEQ multiplex PCR; TCRdb keeps only in-frame clonotypes and omits some of them. Of around 2.5 million clones in the sample, under 95% were seen once. The rearrangement links TRBV4-2 to TRBJ2-5, with 7 bases fitting TRBD2. The receptor's source is a man between 18 and 29 years old in good health. Some clones in this sample may be carry-over from other donors' samples. Sequenced input: naive CD4+ T cells from PBMCs. Subset given: CD45RA+ positively selected. The CDR3, as DNA: TGTGCCAGCAGCCAAGAGAGGGCGGGGGACGGGACCCAGTACTTC. It is translated as CASSQERAGDGTQYF.